What follows is one TCR beta chain and its context. Per the germline V gene, CDR1 is MNHEY and CDR2 is SVGAGI. V shed 5 bases, J shed 4 bases, and the junction held 7 bases outside the gene matches. The CDR3 spans 14 residues. In the study's own analysis: Cell counts per sample came from amplifying reference gene primers. Clones were sequenced by immunoSEQ multiplex PCR, and TCRdb holds only the in-frame ones, with some missing. The V and J calls and clone size were taken over from that table, and D and trimming were inferred from the DNA. There are under 70,000 clones in the sample; over 75% occur only once, and about 16% lies in the top ten. These data are taken from a study of blood T cell repertoires in COVID-19. In the study overall: Samples taken during acute and convalescent COVID-19 were collected in the United States, Italy and Spain. T cells, B-cell-depleted T cells, or PBMCs provided the cDNA or gDNA that served as material.

The receptor was isolated from a man older than 75 with acute or convalescent COVID-19. The sequencing input was peripheral blood. V usage is TRBV6-5 and J usage is TRBJ2-7, with TRBD2 identical over 8 bases. The CDR3 sequence: CASSIREGPYEQYF. For the CDR3, the DNA is TGTGCCAGCAGTATCCGGGAGGGCCCTTACGAGCAGTACTTC.